A single sample is the source of the 9 T cell receptor beta chains below, sequenced in a study of cytomegalovirus exposure and HLA in healthy donors. PCR primers comprised 60 Vbeta and 13 Jbeta primers. Here immunoSEQ multiplex PCR was the method, and the copy in TCRdb shows in-frame clones only, minus some. The sample table includes 45,000 to 70,000 clones. The sequencing input was PBMCs. These receptors were taken from a woman aged 50 to 60 in good health and CMV-seropositive.

The chain uses TRBV4-3 and TRBJ2-7; 7 positions agree with TRBD1. Germline V CDR1 and CDR2: LGHNA, YSLEER. This CDR3 has 16 residues. Germline trimming cut 3 bases from V and 3 bases from J; bases unmatched to any gene: 11. For the CDR3, the DNA is TGCGCCAGCAGCCAGGAACCAGGGGGATCAGACTACGAGCAGTACTTC. Residues: CASSQEPGGSDYEQYF.

The chain combines TRBV30 with TRBJ2-7, with TRBD2 identical over 9 bases. The CDR3 length is 14 residues. Germline V gives CDR1 GTSNPN, CDR2 SVGIG (reference sequence). J was trimmed by 5 bases and V by 3 bases; bases with no gene match: 8. The CDR3 protein is CAWRGSGSFNEQYF. In DNA form, the CDR3 reads TGTGCCTGGAGAGGTAGCGGGAGTTTCAACGAGCAGTACTTC. Looking up the rest from reference TRBV30 and TRBJ2-7 gives the full variable domain: SQTIHQWPATLVQPVGSPLSLECTVEGTSNPNLYWYRQAAGRGLQLLFYSVGIGQISSEVPQNLSASRPQDRQFILSSKKLLLSDSGFYLCAWRGSGSFNEQYFGPGTRLTVT.

This rearrangement joins TRBV4-2 to TRBJ2-1, with a tentative D call TRBD2 (7 bases). Germline loops: CDR1 LGHNA, CDR2 YNFKEQ. The ends were cut back, 7 bases at V and 0 bases at J, with 13 bases in the middle. The CDR3 loop spans 15 amino acids. The CDR3 coding sequence is TGTGCCAGCAAGGAGGCGGGGGCCTCCTACAATGAGCAGTTCTTC. The encoded protein is CASKEAGASYNEQFF.

The rearrangement joins TRBV29-1 to TRBJ2-1; weak D call: TRBD2 (5 bases). Germline CDR1 and CDR2: SQVTM and ANQGSEA. The CDR3 spans 11 residues. The V gene lost 8 bases and the J gene lost 7 bases, with 12 bases spanning the gap. The CDR3 DNA sequence: TGCAGCCCCGGGGATGGGAATGAGCAGTTCTTC. It codes for CSPGDGNEQFF.

This chain connects TRBV7-9 to TRBJ2-7, with TRBD1 matching 10 bases. This CDR3 is built from 19 residues. Per germline, CDR1 SEHNR and CDR2 FQNEAQ (reference sequence). Unmatched junction bases numbered 15, after V lost 1 base and J lost 3 bases. CDR3 sequence: CASSLGGEYDRGLNYEQYF. The CDR3 DNA sequence: TGTGCCAGCAGCTTAGGGGGGGAATACGACAGGGGGCTTAACTACGAGCAGTACTTC.

The V and J genes are TRBV2 and TRBJ2-7; 8 bases map to TRBD2. The V and J ends lost 7 bases and 0 bases, in that order; junction bases with no gene match: 11. Per germline, CDR1 SNHLY and CDR2 FYNNEI. CDR3 length: 16 amino acids. DNA of the CDR3: TGTGCCAGCATCGGGGGGGAACTAGCCAGCTCCTACGAGCAGTACTTC. This sequence encodes CASIGGELASSYEQYF.

The chain has TRBV29-1 and TRBJ2-1, with a weak D call TRBD1 (5 bases). The CDR3 length is 12 residues. From germline, CDR1 is SQVTM and CDR2 ANQGSEA. V dropped 4 bases and J dropped 6 bases, with 10 bases sitting between them. CDR3 protein: CSVARAGNEQFF. CDR3 coding DNA: TGCAGCGTTGCCAGGGCAGGCAATGAGCAGTTCTTC.

The V and J genes are TRBV4-2 and TRBJ2-1, with D possibly TRBD2 on 6 matching bases. The CDR3 loop spans 12 amino acids. Deletions cut 5 bases from V and 6 bases from J, with 8 bases between. The germline gives CDR1 LGHNA, CDR2 YNFKEQ. The CDR3, as DNA: TGTGCCAGCAGCACGACTAGCAATGAGCAGTTCTTC. This codes for CASSTTSNEQFF.

CDR3 sequence reads: CASSLGQGDSPLHF. CDR3 DNA sequence: TGTGCCAGCAGCCTCGGACAGGGAGACTCACCCCTCCACTTT. The chain has TRBV13 and TRBJ1-6; TRBD1 matches at 8 bases. V dropped 5 bases and J dropped 10; count of bases not matched to a gene: 7. Germline V lookup: CDR1 PRHDT, CDR2 FYEKMQ (reference sequence). This CDR3 comprises 14 residues.